This TCR beta chain was identified in a study of early T cells in non-severe SARS-CoV-2 infection. The protocol attached unique molecular identifiers to individual cDNA molecules. TCRdb itself ran the 5' RACE reads through MiXCR, one entry per CDR3 protein. The sample includes tens of thousands of distinct CDR3 sequences, roughly 13% of them seen just once. V was trimmed by 3 bases and J by 5 bases, leaving 13 bases between them. The CDR3 contains 13 residues. Germline V gene data show CDR1 as DFQATT and CDR2 as SNEGSKA (reference sequence). The sample taken for sequencing was whole blood. This TCR was recovered from an adult who was a healthcare worker with PCR-confirmed SARS-CoV-2 infection or an uninfected control (not recorded which). V usage is TRBV20-1 and J usage is TRBJ2-5, with a possible D match to TRBD2 (6 bases). The CDR3 DNA sequence: TGCAGTGCTAGTGGGACTCTAGGGGAGACCCAGTACTTC. Translating it yields CSASGTLGETQYF.